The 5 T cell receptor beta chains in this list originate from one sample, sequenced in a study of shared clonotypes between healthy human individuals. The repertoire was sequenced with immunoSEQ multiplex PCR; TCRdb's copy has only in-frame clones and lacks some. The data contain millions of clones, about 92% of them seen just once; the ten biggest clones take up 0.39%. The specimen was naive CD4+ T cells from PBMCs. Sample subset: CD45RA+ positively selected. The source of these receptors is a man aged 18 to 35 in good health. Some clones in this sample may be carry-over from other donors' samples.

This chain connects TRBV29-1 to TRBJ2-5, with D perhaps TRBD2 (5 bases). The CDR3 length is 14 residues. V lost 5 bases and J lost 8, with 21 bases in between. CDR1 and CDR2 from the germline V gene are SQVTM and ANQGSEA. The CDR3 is CSVPSGGGGGTQYF. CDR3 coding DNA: TGCAGCGTTCCTTCTGGAGGTGGTGGCGGTACCCAGTACTTC.

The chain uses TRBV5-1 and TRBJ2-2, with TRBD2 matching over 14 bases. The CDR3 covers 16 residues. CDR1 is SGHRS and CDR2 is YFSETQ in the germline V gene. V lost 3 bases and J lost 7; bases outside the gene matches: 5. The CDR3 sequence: CASSWGLAGVIGELFF. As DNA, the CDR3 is TGCGCCAGCAGCTGGGGACTAGCGGGAGTTATCGGGGAGCTGTTTTTT.

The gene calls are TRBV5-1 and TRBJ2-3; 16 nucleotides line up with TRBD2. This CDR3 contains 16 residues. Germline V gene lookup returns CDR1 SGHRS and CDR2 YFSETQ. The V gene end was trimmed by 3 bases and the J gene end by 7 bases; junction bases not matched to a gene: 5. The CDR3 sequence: CASSSGLAGGPNTQYF. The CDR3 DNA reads TGCGCCAGCAGCTCGGGACTAGCGGGAGGGCCAAATACGCAGTATTTT.

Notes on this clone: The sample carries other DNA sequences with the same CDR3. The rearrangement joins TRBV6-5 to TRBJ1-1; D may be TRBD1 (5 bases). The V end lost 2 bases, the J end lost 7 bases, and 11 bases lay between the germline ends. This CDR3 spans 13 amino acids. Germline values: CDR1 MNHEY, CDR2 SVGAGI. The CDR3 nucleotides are TGTGCCAGCAGTTACCCCGGGACCGGTGAAGCTTTCTTT. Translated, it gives CASSYPGTGEAFF.

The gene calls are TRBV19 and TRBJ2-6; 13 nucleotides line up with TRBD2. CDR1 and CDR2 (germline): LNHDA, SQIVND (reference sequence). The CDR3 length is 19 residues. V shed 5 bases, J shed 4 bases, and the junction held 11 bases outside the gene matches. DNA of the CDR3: TGTGCCAGTAGTTTACAACTAGCGGGAGGGCTTAGGGGGGCCAACGTCCTGACTTTC. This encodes CASSLQLAGGLRGANVLTF.